This T cell receptor beta chain was observed in a study of vaccination and CD4 T cells after COVID-19. Cultured CD4+ T cell DNA was sequenced using the Oncomine TCR Beta short-read assay. Using its own MiXCR run on the PCR reads, TCRdb lists one record per CDR3 protein. This table has about 18,000 distinct CDR3 sequences, approximately 49% appearing once. With 6 bases clipped from V and 6 bases from J, the junction kept 1 base outside the gene matches. Germline lookup yields CDR1 MNHEY and CDR2 SMNVEV (reference sequence). The CDR3 contains 13 residues. Notes on this clonotype: No antigen is known for it.

Treatment specified: roughly 10-day PBMC culture with coronavirus spike peptide pools or control peptides (ViraFEST assay). The chain combines TRBV27 with TRBJ1-6; 8 bases agree with TRBD1. Sequenced sample: CD4+ T cells from blood, cultured in vitro. This TCR was sampled from a human donor who had recovered from COVID-19. The CDR3 DNA reads TGTGCCAGCAGCGACAGGGGTAATTCACCCCTCCACTTT. Translated: CASSDRGNSPLHF.